This TCR beta chain was found in a study of blood T cell repertoires in COVID-19. About the study: From the United States, Italy and Spain came samples of acute and convalescent COVID-19.

Participants were placed into cohorts based on the clinical history they reported. The protocol was immunoSEQ multiplex PCR, while the TCRdb copy is restricted to in-frame clones and leaves out a portion. The table lists around 300,000 clones, 90% of them singletons. The CDR3 is 16 residues long. V shed 3 bases and J 5 bases; nucleotides not matched to a gene: 6. Germline lookup yields CDR1 KGHSH and CDR2 LQKENI. Input material: PBMCs or T cells enriched from blood (not recorded which). This TCR came from a woman aged 18 to 35 with acute COVID-19. This chain connects TRBV18 to TRBJ2-5; 13 nucleotides align to TRBD2. In DNA form, the CDR3 reads TGTGCCAGCTCACCCCCCGGGACTAGCGGGATCGAGACCCAGTACTTC. As protein: CASSPPGTSGIETQYF. Full variable domain (outside the CDR3, taken from reference TRBV18 and TRBJ2-5): NAGVMQNPRHLVRRRGQEARLRCSPMKGHSHVYWYRQLPEEGLKFMVYLQKENIIDESGMPKERFSAEFPKEGPSILRIQQVVRGDSAAYFCASSPPGTSGIETQYFGPGTRLLVL.